Listed below are T cell receptor beta chains from one sample, sequenced in a study of vaccination and CD4 T cells after COVID-19. Each CDR3 protein gets one entry after TCRdb re-called the PCR reads with MiXCR. Of more than 10,000 distinct CDR3 sequences in the sample, around a third were seen once. What these receptors recognize is not known. What was sequenced was CD4+ T cells from blood, cultured in vitro. All receptors come from a human donor in good health. Each CDR3 is given with its conserved first and last residue. A D gene is named only where the DNA matches it firmly. Only some rows state a clone size, as once, few, many or a class for expanded clones.

D | length | J | size | V | CDR3 | DNA
TRBD2 | 15 | TRBJ2-3 | . | TRBV20-1 | CSARRAAGSTDTQYF | TGCAGTGCCCGCCGGGCAGCGGGATCCACAGATACGCAGTATTTT
TRBD1 | 13 | TRBJ1-2 | . | TRBV7-2 | CASSIGQGYGYTF | TGTGCCAGCAGCATAGGACAGGGCTATGGCTACACCTTC
. | 13 | TRBJ1-6 | few | TRBV6-2/TRBV6-3 | CASSLRSNSPLHF | TGTGCCAGCAGCTTGAGGAGTAATTCACCCCTCCACTTT
. | 16 | TRBJ2-1 | . | TRBV7-2 | CASSLELARGMNEQFF | TGTGCCAGCAGCCTCGAGCTAGCTAGGGGAATGAATGAGCAGTTCTTC
. | 16 | TRBJ2-6 | . | TRBV19 | CASSRTSGSGANVLTF | TGTGCCAGTAGCAGGACCTCCGGCTCTGGGGCCAACGTCCTGACTTTC
. | 11 | TRBJ1-2 | few | TRBV6-2/TRBV6-3 | CASSYTYGYTF | TGTGCCAGCAGTTACACATATGGCTACACCTTC
. | 13 | TRBJ2-5 | . | TRBV20-1 | CSARGGAQETQYF | TGCAGTGCTAGAGGGGGGGCACAAGAGACCCAGTACTTC
. | 12 | TRBJ1-1 | . | TRBV7-9 | CAFGPYGTEAFF | TGTGCCTTCGGTCCTTACGGCACTGAAGCTTTCTTT
. | 15 | TRBJ2-2 | . | TRBV20-1 | CSAREAGPGTGELFF | TGCAGTGCTAGAGAGGCAGGGCCGGGGACCGGGGAGCTGTTTTTT
. | 13 | TRBJ2-3 | few | TRBV4-3 | CASSQSRTDTQYF | TGCGCCAGCAGCCAAAGCCGGACAGATACGCAGTATTTT
TRBD1 | 16 | TRBJ1-6 | . | TRBV6-1 | CASRRAGTGVVSPLHF | TGTGCCAGCAGGCGCGCCGGGACAGGGGTTGTTTCACCCCTCCACTTT
. | 17 | TRBJ2-1 | . | TRBV6-1 | CASRSKRDIFSYNEQFF | TGTGCCAGCAGGTCAAAACGGGACATATTCTCCTACAATGAGCAGTTCTTC
. | 14 | TRBJ2-3 | . | TRBV5-1 | CASSPDWVGDTQYF | TGCGCCAGCAGCCCGGACTGGGTTGGAGATACGCAGTATTTT
. | 16 | TRBJ1-6 | few | TRBV27 | CASSGAPGPYGSPLHF | TGTGCCAGCAGCGGGGCCCCGGGACCCTACGGTTCACCCCTCCACTTT
TRBD1 | 16 | TRBJ1-2 | medium-sized | TRBV20-1 | CSATRRDRGSNYGYTF | TGCAGTGCTACCCGGCGGGACAGGGGGTCTAACTATGGCTACACCTTC
TRBD2 | 17 | TRBJ2-7 | . | TRBV6-1 | CASSELGTSGTAYEQYF | TGTGCCAGCAGTGAACTGGGGACTAGCGGGACCGCCTACGAGCAGTACTTC
TRBD2 | 15 | TRBJ2-5 | few | TRBV7-6 | CASSPGTSVMETQYF | TGTGCCAGCAGCCCCGGGACTAGCGTTATGGAGACCCAGTACTTC
. | 14 | TRBJ2-7 | . | TRBV4-1 | CASSRRLDVYEQYF | TGCGCCAGCAGCCGCCGGTTGGACGTCTACGAGCAGTACTTC
. | 15 | TRBJ1-5 | medium-sized | TRBV24-1 | CATSDSQALNQPQHF | TGTGCCACCAGTGATAGTCAGGCCCTCAATCAGCCCCAGCATTTT
TRBD1 | 13 | TRBJ2-5 | few | TRBV6-1 | CASSEDRGETQYF | TGTGCCAGCAGTGAGGACAGGGGTGAGACCCAGTACTTC
. | 16 | TRBJ1-1 | . | TRBV27 | CASSSAPKAWNTEAFF | TGTGCCAGCAGCTCTGCCCCCAAGGCCTGGAACACTGAAGCTTTCTTT
. | 13 | TRBJ2-2 | . | TRBV20-1 | CSARGGYTGELFF | TGCAGTGCTAGAGGAGGGTACACCGGGGAGCTGTTTTTT
. | 14 | TRBJ1-1 | . | TRBV6-1 | CASSGGSGDTEAFF | TGTGCCAGCAGTGGAGGGTCAGGGGACACTGAAGCTTTCTTT
. | 15 | TRBJ1-3 | . | TRBV7-2 | CASSPAAQGGNTIYF | TGTGCCAGCAGCCCCGCCGCGCAGGGGGGAAACACCATATATTTT
TRBD2 | 15 | TRBJ2-5 | few | TRBV19 | CASSIRPGLGETQYF | TGTGCCAGTAGTATCCGACCGGGACTAGGCGAGACCCAGTACTTC
TRBD2 | 15 | TRBJ2-7 | . | TRBV7-8 | CASSFGTSGAYEQYF | TGTGCCAGCAGCTTCGGGACTAGCGGGGCTTACGAGCAGTACTTC
. | 14 | TRBJ1-1 | few | TRBV15 | CATSTGEKHTEAFF | TGTGCCACCAGCACAGGGGAAAAGCACACTGAAGCTTTCTTT
. | 13 | TRBJ2-7 | . | TRBV19 | CASSPGTNYGQYF | TGTGCCAGCAGCCCCGGGACAAATTACGGGCAGTACTTC
. | 9 | TRBJ2-7 | . | TRBV5-8 | CASSFEQYF | TGTGCCAGCAGCTTCGAGCAGTACTTC
. | 13 | TRBJ2-5 | . | TRBV6-2/TRBV6-3 | CASLRAGQETQYF | TGTGCCAGCCTCAGGGCGGGCCAAGAGACCCAGTACTTC
TRBD2 | 14 | TRBJ2-5 | . | TRBV7-9 | CASSSYSGKETQYF | TGTGCCAGCAGCTCGTATAGCGGGAAAGAGACCCAGTACTTC
. | 13 | TRBJ2-3 | . | TRBV6-4 | CASSGAEADTQYF | TGTGCCAGCAGTGGCGCGGAGGCAGATACGCAGTATTTT
. | 12 | TRBJ1-5 | . | TRBV28 | CASSPFYQPQHF | TGTGCCAGCAGTCCCTTTTATCAGCCCCAGCATTTT
TRBD2 | 13 | TRBJ2-1 | . | TRBV20-1 | CASFKRGTNEQFF | TGCGCCAGTTTCAAGCGGGGAACCAATGAGCAGTTCTTC
TRBD2 | 20 | TRBJ2-1 | . | TRBV24-1 | CATSASPGLAGAANGGEQFF | TGTGCCACCAGTGCTTCTCCGGGACTAGCGGGAGCCGCCAACGGGGGTGAGCAGTTCTTC
TRBD2 | 14 | TRBJ2-3 | . | TRBV27 | CASRPSGNTDTQYF | TGTGCCAGCAGGCCTAGCGGGAACACAGATACGCAGTATTTT
. | 12 | TRBJ1-2 | . | TRBV24-1 | CATSDSTVGYTF | TGTGCCACCAGTGATTCCACAGTTGGCTACACCTTC
. | 16 | TRBJ1-5 | few | TRBV19 | CASSIQAGTLNQPQHF | TGTGCCAGTAGTATCCAAGCCGGGACCCTCAATCAGCCCCAGCATTTT
. | 15 | TRBJ1-1 | . | TRBV7-9 | CASSLREQANTEAFF | TGTGCCAGCAGCTTACGAGAACAGGCGAACACTGAAGCTTTCTTT